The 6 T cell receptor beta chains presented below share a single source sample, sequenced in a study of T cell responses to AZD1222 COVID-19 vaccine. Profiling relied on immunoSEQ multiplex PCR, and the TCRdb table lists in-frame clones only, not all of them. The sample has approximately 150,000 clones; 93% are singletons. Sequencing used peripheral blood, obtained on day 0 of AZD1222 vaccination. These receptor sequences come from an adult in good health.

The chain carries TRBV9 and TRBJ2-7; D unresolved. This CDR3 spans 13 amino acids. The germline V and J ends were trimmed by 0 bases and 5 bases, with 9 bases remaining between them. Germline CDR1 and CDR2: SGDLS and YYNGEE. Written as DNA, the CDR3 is TGTGCCAGCAGCGTAGGGTTAGGGAACGAGCAGTACTTC. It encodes CASSVGLGNEQYF.

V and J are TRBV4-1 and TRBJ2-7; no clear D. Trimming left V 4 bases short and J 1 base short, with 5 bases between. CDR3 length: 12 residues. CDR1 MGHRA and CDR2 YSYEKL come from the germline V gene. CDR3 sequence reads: CASSPSSYEQYF. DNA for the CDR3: TGCGCCAGCAGCCCCTCGTCCTACGAGCAGTACTTC.

The CDR3 DNA reads TGCGCCAGCAGCTTGGAAGGGGCCGGGAAGGAGACCCAGTACTTC. This encodes CASSLEGAGKETQYF. The chain uses TRBV5-1 and TRBJ2-5, with D possibly being TRBD1 or TRBD2 (5 bases each). V was pared by 0 bases and J by 5 bases, with 14 bases between. This CDR3 comprises 15 residues. Germline-derived CDR1 and CDR2 are SGHRS and YFSETQ.

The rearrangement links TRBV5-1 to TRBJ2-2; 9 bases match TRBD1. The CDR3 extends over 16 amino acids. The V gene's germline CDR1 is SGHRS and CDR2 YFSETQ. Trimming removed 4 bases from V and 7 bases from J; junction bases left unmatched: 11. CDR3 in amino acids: CASSPHPGQGDGELFF. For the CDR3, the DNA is TGCGCCAGCAGCCCTCATCCGGGACAGGGCGACGGGGAGCTGTTTTTT. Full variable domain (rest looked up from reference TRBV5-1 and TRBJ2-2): KAGVTQTPRYLIKTRGQQVTLSCSPISGHRSVSWYQQTPGQGLQFLFEYFSETQRNKGNFPGRFSGRQFSNSRSEMNVSTLELGDSALYLCASSPHPGQGDGELFFGEGSRLTVL.

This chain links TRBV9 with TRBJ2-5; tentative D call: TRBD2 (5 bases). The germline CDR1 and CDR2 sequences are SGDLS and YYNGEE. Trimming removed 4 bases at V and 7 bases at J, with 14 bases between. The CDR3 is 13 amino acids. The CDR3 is CASSPTVEGTQYF. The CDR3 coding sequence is TGTGCCAGCAGCCCGACCGTTGAGGGGACCCAGTACTTC. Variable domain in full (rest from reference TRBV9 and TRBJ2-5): DSGVTQTPKHLITATGQRVTLRCSPRSGDLSVYWYQQSLDQGLQFLIQYYNGEERAKGNILERFSAQQFPDLHSELNLSSLELGDSALYFCASSPTVEGTQYFGPGTRLLVL.

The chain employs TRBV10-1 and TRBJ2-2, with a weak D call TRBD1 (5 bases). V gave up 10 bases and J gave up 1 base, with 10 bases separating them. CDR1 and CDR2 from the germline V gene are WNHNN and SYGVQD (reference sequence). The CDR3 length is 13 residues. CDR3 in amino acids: CATQGQNTGELFF. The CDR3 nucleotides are TGCGCCACCCAAGGACAGAACACCGGGGAGCTGTTTTTT.